This is a list of T cell receptor beta chains from one sample in a study of shared clonotypes between healthy human individuals. Measured with immunoSEQ multiplex PCR; TCRdb has only the in-frame clones, and not every one. The sample has roughly 2.6 million clones, more than 90% seen once. Material for sequencing was naive CD4+ T cells sorted from blood. The receptors shown here come from a man between 18 and 29 years old in good health. The CDR3 runs from the conserved cysteine through the conserved F or W. The D gene is left open where the match is weak. A clone size is listed for some rows: how often the clone was seen (once, few, many), or a class if it is expanded.

D,J,size,V,CDR3,DNA
TRBD2,TRBJ2-2,-,TRBV4-1,CASSQDPPSGSPGELFF,TGCGCCAGCAGCCAAGATCCTCCCAGCGGGAGCCCCGGGGAGCTGTTTTTT
TRBD1,TRBJ1-6,-,TRBV6-5,CASSPTGSNSPLHF,TGTGCCAGCAGTCCGACAGGGTCTAATTCACCCCTCCACTTT
TRBD1,TRBJ2-7,-,TRBV18,CASSHPGQADSSYEQYF,TGTGCCAGCTCTCACCCGGGACAGGCCGATAGCTCCTACGAGCAGTACTTC
-,TRBJ1-4,-,TRBV5-1,CASSLGGLGEKLFF,TGCGCCAGCAGCTTGGGAGGGCTCGGGGAAAAACTGTTTTTT
-,TRBJ2-5,-,TRBV28,CASSPTVTETQYF,TGTGCCAGCAGTCCGACTGTTACGGAGACCCAGTACTTC
-,TRBJ2-7,once,TRBV6-5,CASTQTQGGEQYF,TGTGCCAGCACCCAAACGCAGGGGGGAGAGCAGTACTTC
-,TRBJ2-7,-,TRBV30,CAWDRLPSYEQYF,TGTGCCTGGGACAGATTACCATCCTACGAGCAGTACTTC
-,TRBJ1-2,-,TRBV30,CAWNRESINYGYTF,TGTGCCTGGAACAGGGAGTCTATTAACTATGGCTACACCTTC
-,TRBJ2-1,-,TRBV2,CASKTESSYNEQFF,TGTGCCAGCAAAACGGAGAGCTCCTACAATGAGCAGTTCTTC
-,TRBJ2-3,once,TRBV5-1,CASTVAASTDTQYF,TGCGCCAGCACCGTAGCTGCGTCGACAGATACGCAGTATTTT
-,TRBJ1-5,few,TRBV28,CASSLLDQPQHF,TGTGCCAGCAGTTTACTCGATCAGCCCCAGCATTTT
-,TRBJ1-2,-,TRBV19,CASSIRFEATFYGYTF,TGTGCCAGTAGTATAAGATTCGAGGCAACTTTCTATGGCTACACCTTC
TRBD2,TRBJ2-3,-,TRBV19,CASSLIAGGSTDTQYF,TGTGCCAGTAGTCTTATAGCGGGGGGGAGCACAGATACGCAGTATTTT
-,TRBJ1-5,-,TRBV19,CASRRGGLGNQPQHF,TGTGCCAGTAGGAGGGGAGGTTTGGGTAATCAGCCCCAGCATTTT
TRBD2,TRBJ2-1,once,TRBV6-4,CASGPTSGVFYNEQFF,TGTGCCAGCGGCCCCACTAGCGGGGTCTTTTACAATGAGCAGTTCTTC
-,TRBJ2-5,-,TRBV4-2,CASSQKGGGMGTQYF,TGTGCCAGCAGCCAAAAGGGAGGAGGTATGGGGACCCAGTACTTC
-,TRBJ2-2,few,TRBV10-1,CASSDRGTGELFF,TGCGCCAGCAGTGACAGGGGCACCGGGGAGCTGTTTTTT
-,TRBJ1-3,-,TRBV6-6,CASSYSTNGNTIYF,TGTGCCAGCAGTTACTCGACGAATGGAAACACCATATATTTT
TRBD2,TRBJ2-5,-,TRBV5-1,CASSLASGSGTETQYF,TGCGCCAGCAGCTTGGCTAGCGGGAGTGGAACAGAGACCCAGTACTTC
-,TRBJ1-1,-,TRBV2,CASSQITGGKNTEAFF,TGTGCCAGCAGCCAAATTACAGGAGGAAAGAACACTGAAGCTTTCTTT
-,TRBJ1-2,-,TRBV28,CASSPGTIYGYTF,TGTGCCAGCAGTCCCGGGACAATCTATGGCTACACCTTC
-,TRBJ1-2,-,TRBV28,CASRRGNDYGYTF,TGTGCCAGCAGAAGAGGGAACGACTATGGCTACACCTTC
TRBD1,TRBJ2-1,-,TRBV19,CASSSRWTGVYNEQFF,TGTGCCAGTAGTAGCCGCTGGACAGGGGTCTACAATGAGCAGTTCTTC
-,TRBJ1-1,-,TRBV7-2,CASSPQGAEAFF,TGTGCCAGCAGCCCCCAAGGCGCTGAAGCTTTCTTT
-,TRBJ2-5,-,TRBV2,CASSAGTRKQETQYF,TGTGCCAGCAGCGCCGGGACACGAAAACAAGAGACCCAGTACTTC
-,TRBJ1-1,few,TRBV30,CAWGPQNTEAFF,TGTGCCTGGGGACCGCAGAACACTGAAGCTTTCTTT
-,TRBJ2-2,-,TRBV28,CASSFQGGTGELFF,TGTGCCAGCAGTTTCCAGGGGGGCACCGGGGAGCTGTTTTTT